This passage covers 26 T cell receptor beta chains from one sample sequenced in a study of cytomegalovirus exposure and HLA in healthy donors. This PCR relied on a set of 60 Vbeta primers and 13 Jbeta primers. Repertoires were generated with immunoSEQ multiplex PCR, while TCRdb's copy carries only in-frame clones and drops some. The table includes 200,000 to 250,000 clones, approximately 87% detected once. Sequences were obtained from PBMCs. Receptors were obtained from a human donor in good health.

A single count supports this clone. The chain combines TRBV13 with TRBJ2-3, with TRBD1 matching 10 bases. The CDR3 covers 20 residues. Trimming cost V 3 bases and J 4 bases; bases outside gene matches: 19. In germline, CDR1 is PRHDT, CDR2 FYEKMQ (reference sequence). CDR3 in amino acids: CASSLKAPRRDRGTADTQYF. In DNA, the CDR3 is TGTGCCAGCAGCTTGAAGGCTCCCAGAAGGGACAGGGGTACGGCAGATACGCAGTATTTT.

This chain uses TRBV19 with TRBJ1-2, with D possibly TRBD1 on 6 matching bases. The germline V gene has CDR1 LNHDA and CDR2 SQIVND (reference sequence). This CDR3 is built from 13 residues. V lost 4 bases and J 6 bases, leaving 12 bases between the germline ends. The CDR3 loop is CASSRRDNHGYTF. Written as DNA, the CDR3 is TGTGCCAGTAGTAGACGGGACAATCATGGCTACACCTTC.

A few counts support this clone. The chain combines TRBV6-5 with TRBJ2-5, with TRBD2 identical over 9 bases. The CDR3 consists of 15 residues. From germline, CDR1 is MNHEY and CDR2 SVGAGI. V trimming: 3 bases; J trimming: 2 bases; junction bases outside the gene matches: 4. CDR3: CASSYTSGPQETQYF. DNA of the CDR3: TGTGCCAGCAGTTATACTAGCGGGCCACAAGAGACCCAGTACTTC.

The V gene is TRBV13, the J gene TRBJ2-1; D perhaps matches TRBD1 (6 bases). V lost 5 bases to trimming and J lost 3 bases, with 11 bases between them. Germline V gene sequence: CDR1 PRHDT, CDR2 FYEKMQ (reference sequence). This CDR3 spans 14 amino acids. CDR3 DNA: TGTGCCAGCAGCCCGCCACAGGGCTACAATGAGCAGTTCTTC. Protein: CASSPPQGYNEQFF.

The chain couples TRBV29-1 to TRBJ1-1; maybe TRBD1 (6 bases). V dropped 7 bases and J dropped 7 bases, with 16 bases sitting between them. The CDR3 is 12 residues long. Germline V CDR1 and CDR2: SQVTM, ANQGSEA. CDR3 DNA sequence: TGCAGCGCCTGGGAGGGGGGTATTGAAGCTTTCTTT. Translation gives CSAWEGGIEAFF.

The chain employs TRBV29-1 and TRBJ2-3; the D gene is possibly TRBD2 (7 bases). In germline, CDR1 is SQVTM, CDR2 ANQGSEA. This CDR3 is built from 16 residues. V shed 1 base and J shed 2 bases, with 16 bases lying between them. The CDR3, as DNA: TGCAGCGTTGAAGGGGGGGCTAGCGGAGCCACAGATACGCAGTATTTT. Translated: CSVEGGASGATDTQYF.

V is TRBV27 and J is TRBJ2-1; 9 nucleotides align to TRBD2. V gave up 2 bases and J gave up 7 bases; unmatched junction bases: 12. Germline CDR1 reads MNHEY; CDR2 reads SMNVEV (reference sequence). CDR3 length: 17 amino acids. CDR3 sequence: CASSLGELRSGRNEQFF. CDR3 nucleotide sequence: TGTGCCAGCAGTTTAGGGGAACTTCGCAGCGGGAGGAATGAGCAGTTCTTC.

This chain uses TRBV2 with TRBJ2-7, with D unclear. Per the germline V gene, CDR1 is SNHLY and CDR2 is FYNNEI. The CDR3 is 16 residues long. V was pared by 6 bases and J by 3 bases, with 21 bases between. The chain's CDR3 is CASRNLRDPSVYEQYF. In DNA, the CDR3 is TGTGCCAGCAGGAACCTCCGAGACCCCAGCGTCTACGAGCAGTACTTC.

J is TRBJ2-7 and V is TRBV30, with a tentative D call TRBD1 (6 bases). The CDR3 runs 12 residues. Germline V lookup: CDR1 GTSNPN, CDR2 SVGIG (reference sequence). The ends were cut back, 3 bases at V and 2 bases at J, with 8 bases in the middle. CDR3 coding DNA: TGTGCCTGGAGGGACAGCCCCTACGAGCAGTACTTC. As protein: CAWRDSPYEQYF.

This chain links TRBV2 with TRBJ2-7, with a possible D match to TRBD1 (5 bases). The CDR3 spans 16 residues. The ends were cut back, 0 bases at V and 0 bases at J, with 12 bases in the middle. CDR1 is SNHLY, CDR2 FYNNEI, per germline. CDR3 coding DNA: TGTGCCAGCAGTGAAGCAGGGGCCCTTAGCTCCTACGAGCAGTACTTC. Protein sequence: CASSEAGALSSYEQYF.

The V gene is TRBV7-9, the J gene TRBJ1-1, with TRBD1 as a possible D gene (6 bases). This CDR3 comprises 13 residues. Germline lookup yields CDR1 SEHNR and CDR2 FQNEAQ (reference sequence). The germline V and J ends were trimmed by 5 bases and 10 bases, with 17 bases remaining between them. In DNA form, the CDR3 reads TGTGCCAGCAGCCGCCTTGGGACATTCGGAGCTTTCTTT. It yields the protein CASSRLGTFGAFF.

The V and J genes are TRBV5-4 and TRBJ2-3, with 9 positions matching TRBD2. Germline CDR1 reads SGHNT; CDR2 reads YYREEE (reference sequence). The junction had 12 bases not matched to a gene; V was cut back by 9 bases and J by 4 bases. The CDR3 extends over 15 amino acids. In nucleotides, the CDR3 is TGTGCCATAACCCCCGGGGTAGCGGGAGCAGATACGCAGTATTTT. Residues: CAITPGVAGADTQYF.

The chain uses TRBV4-3 and TRBJ1-4; D gene unclear. The V gene lost 0 bases and the J gene lost 9 bases, with 23 bases spanning the gap. The CDR3 contains 18 residues. Germline V CDR1 and CDR2: LGHNA, YSLEER. The CDR3 region is CASSQDLSEGNRRKKLFF. The CDR3 DNA sequence: TGCGCCAGCAGCCAAGATCTTTCTGAGGGCAATAGGAGGAAAAAACTGTTTTTT.

The chain is built from TRBV21-1 and TRBJ1-3; the table gives TRBD1 as D, unverified against the DNA. TRBV21-1 is noted as a pseudogene. CDR3 length: 17 amino acids. This CDR3 reads CASSKGAGTEFRNTIYF. The CDR3 DNA reads as TGTGCCAGCAGCAAAGGGGCGGGGACAGAATTTCGAAACACCATATATTTT.

The chain is built from TRBV2 and TRBJ1-5; a weak D match, TRBD1 (5 bases). Trimming pared 0 bases from V and 0 bases from J, leaving 9 bases between. This CDR3 has 16 amino acids. The germline gives CDR1 SNHLY, CDR2 FYNNEI. The DNA for the CDR3 is TGTGCCAGCAGTGAAGCGCGCCAGGGTAGCAATCAGCCCCAGCATTTT. The encoded protein is CASSEARQGSNQPQHF.

The CDR3 DNA sequence: TGTGCCAGTAGTAAGGACTGGGGGGAATGGGAGCAGTTCTTC. Translated, it gives CASSKDWGEWEQFF. The chain couples TRBV19 to TRBJ2-1; possibly TRBD2 for D (6 bases). V lost 4 bases to trimming and J lost 10 bases, with 17 bases between them. The CDR3 consists of 14 residues. CDR1 and CDR2 (germline): LNHDA, SQIVND (reference sequence).

V and J are TRBV19 and TRBJ1-5; maybe TRBD1 (6 bases). Germline CDR1 LNHDA, CDR2 SQIVND (reference sequence). The CDR3 length is 15 residues. The V gene lost 6 bases and the J gene lost 2 bases, with 14 bases spanning the gap. The CDR3 loop is CASSLQGSGNQPQHF. For the CDR3, the DNA is TGTGCCAGTAGCCTACAGGGTTCGGGCAATCAGCCCCAGCATTTT. The whole variable domain, filled in from reference TRBV19 and TRBJ1-5, reads DGGITQSPKYLFRKEGQNVTLSCEQNLNHDAMYWYRQDPGQGLRLIYYSQIVNDFQKGDIAEGYSVSREKKESFPLTVTSAQKNPTAFYLCASSLQGSGNQPQHFGDGTRLSIL.

This rearrangement joins TRBV4-3 to TRBJ2-5; 8 bases agree with TRBD2. The CDR3 is 17 amino acids. CDR1 is LGHNA, CDR2 YSLEER, per germline. The V segment lost 0 bases and the J segment 1 base; nucleotides outside the gene matches: 7. The chain's CDR3 is CASSQEGSAGGQETQYF. The DNA for the CDR3 is TGCGCCAGCAGCCAAGAGGGATCGGCGGGAGGCCAAGAGACCCAGTACTTC.

V gene TRBV6-6 combines with J gene TRBJ2-5, with 7 bases matching TRBD2. J lost 2 bases, V lost 6 bases, and 6 bases had no gene match. This CDR3 spans 14 amino acids. The germline V gene encodes CDR1 MNHNY and CDR2 SVGAGI (reference sequence). The CDR3 protein is CASSGTGGQETQYF. The DNA of the CDR3 is TGTGCCAGCAGCGGCACGGGGGGACAAGAGACCCAGTACTTC.

The V and J genes are TRBV19 and TRBJ1-2; a weak D match, TRBD1 (6 bases). V lost 5 bases, J lost 0 bases, and 13 bases lay in between. The germline V gene has CDR1 LNHDA and CDR2 SQIVND (reference sequence). This CDR3 comprises 15 residues. CDR3 sequence (DNA): TGTGCCAGTAGTGCCCGGACAGCCACTAACTATGGCTACACCTTC. Its translation is CASSARTATNYGYTF.

This chain joins TRBV29-1 and TRBJ2-5; 8 positions agree with TRBD2. The J call may not be correct, given that the DNA end is closer to TRBJ2-7. Looked up from germline, CDR1 is SQVTM and CDR2 is ANQGSEA. This CDR3 is built from 13 residues. In nucleotides, the CDR3 is TGCAGCGTTAAGACTAGCGTTTCCTACGAGCAGTACTTC. This translates into CSVKTSVSYEQYF.

The chain is built from TRBV27 and TRBJ1-2; tentative D call: TRBD1 (5 bases). The germline V gene has CDR1 MNHEY and CDR2 SMNVEV (reference sequence). V shed 5 bases and J shed 6 bases, with 7 bases lying between them. There are 11 residues in the CDR3. The CDR3 bases are TGTGCCAGCAGTCCAGGGCATGGCTACACCTTC. Translated, it gives CASSPGHGYTF.

This chain links TRBV27 with TRBJ2-6; weak D call: TRBD1 (5 bases). Trimming removed 6 bases at V and 2 bases at J, with 17 bases between. The CDR3 sequence is 17 residues long. CDR1 is MNHEY, CDR2 SMNVEV, per germline (reference sequence). CDR3 amino acids: CASSPPPGNPGANVLTF. In nucleotides, the CDR3 is TGTGCCAGCAGCCCCCCCCCAGGGAACCCTGGGGCCAACGTCCTGACTTTC. The full variable domain, in which reference TRBV27 and TRBJ2-6 provide the parts outside the CDR3, is EAQVTQNPRYLITVTGKKLTVTCSQNMNHEYMSWYRQDPGLGLRQIYYSMNVEVTDKGDVPEGYKVSRKEKRNFPLILESPSPNQTSLYFCASSPPPGNPGANVLTFGAGSRLTVL.

The V call is TRBV27, the J call TRBJ2-7; the match to TRBD1 covers 9 bases. Germline values: CDR1 MNHEY, CDR2 SMNVEV (reference sequence). Losses at the gene ends were 3 bases for V and 3 bases for J; bases not matched to a gene: 6. The CDR3 runs 15 residues. This CDR3 reads CASSFFGTGNYEQYF. The CDR3 DNA sequence: TGTGCCAGCAGTTTTTTCGGGACAGGGAACTACGAGCAGTACTTC.

This clone appeared once. This chain uses TRBV19 with TRBJ2-2; maybe TRBD1 (5 bases). The germline V gene has CDR1 LNHDA and CDR2 SQIVND (reference sequence). Trimming took off 4 bases at V and 5 bases at J, with 11 bases between the two ends. The CDR3 runs 14 residues. The CDR3 region has the DNA TGTGCCAGTAGTACCGATCGACAGACCGGGGAGCTGTTTTTT. It yields the protein CASSTDRQTGELFF.

This chain uses TRBV4-2 with TRBJ1-3, with 8 nucleotides matching TRBD1. Germline V gives CDR1 LGHNA, CDR2 YNFKEQ. V trimming: 3 bases; J trimming: 3 bases; junction bases outside the gene matches: 4. The CDR3 contains 15 residues. CDR3 sequence reads: CASSQRTGFGNTIYF. CDR3 nucleotide sequence: TGTGCCAGCAGCCAGAGGACAGGGTTTGGAAACACCATATATTTT.